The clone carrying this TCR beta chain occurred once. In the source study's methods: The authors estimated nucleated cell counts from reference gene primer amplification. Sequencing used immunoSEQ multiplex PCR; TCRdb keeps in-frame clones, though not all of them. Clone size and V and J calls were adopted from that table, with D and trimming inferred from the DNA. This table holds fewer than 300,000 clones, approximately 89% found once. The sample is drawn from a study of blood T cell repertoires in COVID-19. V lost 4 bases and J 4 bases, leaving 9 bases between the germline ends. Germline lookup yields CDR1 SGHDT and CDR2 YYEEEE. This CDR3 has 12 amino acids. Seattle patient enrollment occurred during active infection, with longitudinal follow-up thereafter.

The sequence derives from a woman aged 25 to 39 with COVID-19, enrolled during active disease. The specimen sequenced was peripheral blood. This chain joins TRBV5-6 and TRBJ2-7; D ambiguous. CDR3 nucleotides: TGTGCCAGCAGCCTTGACGGGTACGAGCAGTACTTC. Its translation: CASSLDGYEQYF.